One sample yielded the 27 T cell receptor beta chains listed below, sequenced in a study of human T cells and chemical hapten exposure. Time point given: pre-sensitization, week 0. Treatment meaning: therapeutic diphenylcyclopropenone sensitization with weekly scalp DPC. TCRdb re-called the RACE reads with MiXCR, one entry per CDR3 protein. The data contain 300,000 to 450,000 distinct CDR3 sequences, more than 4.5% of them singletons. The material sequenced was whole blood, taken in connection with sensitization to the hapten diphenylcyclopropenone (DPC). The receptors here all came from a woman aged 45-65 years with alopecia areata. Some clones in this sample may be carry-over from other donors' samples.

For this clonotype: A single base separates this from a much larger clone, so it may be a read error. Without the conserved terminal phenylalanine or tryptophan, this CDR3 likely stems from a read error. This chain links TRBV18 with TRBJ1-1; unclear D gene. Per the germline V gene, CDR1 is KGHSH and CDR2 is LQKENI. CDR3 length: 13 amino acids. V was pared by 4 bases and J by 4 bases, with 10 bases between. The CDR3 loop reads CASSLEVGTEAFL. For the CDR3, the DNA is TGTGCCAGCTCACTTGAGGTCGGCACTGAAGCTTTCCTT.

This clonotype occurred many times. The V and J genes are TRBV20-1 and TRBJ2-3, with D perhaps given as TRBD1 or TRBD2 (5 bases each). The CDR3 totals 14 residues. Germline V CDR1 and CDR2: DFQATT, SNEGSKA (reference sequence). The V and J ends lost 6 bases and 5 bases respectively, with 18 bases between them. Here the CDR3 DNA reads TGCAGTGCACCGGCGAGGGGCCGGGGAGATACGCAGTATTTT. It encodes CSAPARGRGDTQYF.

This clonotype was seen a handful of times. The chain uses TRBV28 and TRBJ1-5; TRBD1 matches 7 bases. V dropped 6 bases and J dropped 6; count of bases not matched to a gene: 8. The germline V gene has CDR1 MDHEN and CDR2 SYDVKM. The CDR3 covers 14 residues. CDR3 bases: TGTGCCAGCAGCACAACAGGGGACGCTCAGCCCCAGCATTTT. Protein sequence: CASSTTGDAQPQHF.

This clonotype appeared many times. The DNA of the CDR3 is TGTGCCAGCAGCCTCCGGGGGGCCCCAGATACGCAGTATTTT. Amino acid sequence: CASSLRGAPDTQYF. This chain uses TRBV3-1 with TRBJ2-3; possible D gene TRBD2, 7 bases. Germline assignment: CDR1 LGHDT and CDR2 YNNKEL (reference sequence). The CDR3 extends over 14 amino acids. V dropped 4 bases and J dropped 4 bases, with 12 bases sitting between them.

The J gene is TRBJ2-3, the V gene TRBV24-1; D ambiguous. This CDR3 spans 13 amino acids. Trimming cost V 7 bases and J 2 bases, with 9 bases left between them. Germline V CDR1 and CDR2: KGHDR, SFDVKD. CDR3 DNA: TGTGCCACCAGCGCTATTAACACAGATACGCAGTATTTT. Its translation: CATSAINTDTQYF.

This clonotype has a count of ten or more. This chain joins TRBV4-1 and TRBJ2-7; 13 nucleotides line up with TRBD2. Germline values: CDR1 MGHRA, CDR2 YSYEKL. J gave up 7 bases and V 3 bases, and 9 bases lay outside the gene matches. CDR3 length: 16 residues. CDR3 protein: CASSHDRTSGGLEQYF. For the CDR3, the DNA is TGCGCCAGCAGCCATGACAGGACTAGCGGGGGTTTGGAGCAGTACTTC.

This clonotype turned up a few times. V and J are TRBV5-5 and TRBJ2-5, with D maybe TRBD2 (6 bases). The V and J ends lost 0 bases and 3 bases respectively, with 12 bases between them. Per the germline V gene, CDR1 is SGHKS and CDR2 is YYEKEE (reference sequence). The CDR3 covers 15 residues. CDR3 sequence: CASSLAPWGEETQYF. DNA for the CDR3: TGTGCCAGCAGCTTGGCCCCATGGGGGGAAGAGACCCAGTACTTC.

This clonotype has only a few counts. The chain links TRBV15 to TRBJ1-4; the D gene is possibly TRBD1 (6 bases). CDR3 size: 15 residues. V shed 5 bases and J shed 4 bases, with 14 bases lying between them. CDR1 and CDR2 from the germline V gene are LNHNV and YYDKDF (reference sequence). The CDR3 protein is CATSLTGNNNEKLFF. The CDR3 DNA reads TGTGCCACCAGCTTAACAGGGAATAATAATGAAAAACTGTTTTTT. The whole variable domain, filled in from reference TRBV15 and TRBJ1-4, reads DAMVIQNPRYQVTQFGKPVTLSCSQTLNHNVMYWYQQKSSQAPKLLFHYYDKDFNNEADTPDNFQSRRPNTSFCFLDIRSPGLGDTAMYLCATSLTGNNNEKLFFGSGTQLSVL.

This clonotype was counted many times. This rearrangement joins TRBV29-1 to TRBJ1-1; a weak D match, TRBD1 (6 bases). Looked up from germline, CDR1 is SQVTM and CDR2 is ANQGSEA. The CDR3 runs 14 residues. V was cut by 5 bases and J by 1 base, with 14 bases left in between. CDR3 sequence (DNA): TGCAGCGTTCCAGGGGTGATGACGAACACTGAAGCTTTCTTT. It encodes CSVPGVMTNTEAFF.

This clonotype was counted at least ten times. The chain recombines TRBV6-1 with TRBJ1-1; 7 nucleotides align to TRBD1. The CDR3 is 14 residues long. V lost 11 bases to trimming and J lost 3 bases; unmatched junction nucleotides: 12. Germline V gene sequence: CDR1 MNHNS, CDR2 SASEGT. DNA for the CDR3: TGTGCCCCCCCACGGCCCCAGGGGGACACTGAAGCTTTCTTT. This codes for CAPPRPQGDTEAFF.

This clonotype showed up just a few times. The chain couples TRBV24-1 to TRBJ2-3; 7 bases align to TRBD2. CDR1 and CDR2 from the germline V gene are KGHDR and SFDVKD. The CDR3 covers 17 residues. Losses at the gene ends were 2 bases for V and 10 bases for J; bases not matched to a gene: 17. Here the CDR3 reads CATSDSRLAALSNPQYF. CDR3 nucleotide sequence: TGTGCCACCAGTGATTCCCGACTAGCAGCTCTGTCGAATCCGCAGTATTTT.

This clonotype was observed many times. The V and J genes are TRBV9 and TRBJ2-1; 9 bases map to TRBD1. The CDR3 covers 12 residues. V dropped 4 bases and J dropped 9; count of bases not matched to a gene: 2. In germline, CDR1 is SGDLS, CDR2 YYNGEE. CDR3 bases: TGTGCCAGCAGCCCGACAGGGGGTGAGCAGTTCTTC. Protein: CASSPTGGEQFF.

V is TRBV30 and J is TRBJ2-5; D gene ambiguous. V was pared by 3 bases and J by 8 bases, with 10 bases between. The CDR3 is made up of 11 amino acids. Germline V gives CDR1 GTSNPN, CDR2 SVGIG (reference sequence). The CDR3 is CAWSNSETQYF. Here the CDR3 DNA reads TGTGCCTGGAGCAACTCAGAAACCCAGTACTTC.

The chain has TRBV28 and TRBJ2-3; 9 positions match TRBD2. This CDR3 has 19 amino acids. V lost 3 bases and J lost 1; bases outside the gene matches: 14. Germline V CDR1 and CDR2: MDHEN, SYDVKM. The CDR3 is CASSFKTSGEGVGTDTQYF. The CDR3 DNA is TGTGCCAGCAGTTTTAAGACTAGCGGAGAAGGGGTCGGCACAGATACGCAGTATTTT.

Many counts were recorded for this clonotype. The CDR3 spells CASSLSQLSNQPQHF. In DNA, the CDR3 is TGTGCCAGCAGCTTATCCCAGCTTAGCAATCAGCCCCAGCATTTT. The rearrangement links TRBV7-2 to TRBJ1-5; D is ambiguous. V was pared by 2 bases and J by 0 bases, with 8 bases between. The V gene's germline CDR1 is SGHTA and CDR2 FQGNSA. This CDR3 has 15 amino acids.

This chain connects TRBV29-1 to TRBJ1-1; D perhaps matches TRBD1 (5 bases). In germline, CDR1 is SQVTM, CDR2 ANQGSEA. V lost 2 bases to trimming and J lost 5 bases, with 12 bases between them. The length of the CDR3 is 13 residues. The CDR3 spells CSVELGTGTEAFF. CDR3 nucleotides: TGCAGCGTTGAATTGGGGACTGGAACTGAAGCTTTCTTT.

This clonotype was recorded a few times. The rearrangement uses TRBV2 and TRBJ1-4; TRBD1 matches at 10 bases. The ends lost 5 bases at V and 7 bases at J; junction bases unmatched: 4. The germline V gene encodes CDR1 SNHLY and CDR2 FYNNEI. The CDR3 loop spans 14 amino acids. The CDR3 region has the DNA TGTGCCAGCAGTTCCGGGACAGGGGCTGAAAAACTGTTTTTT. The encoded protein is CASSSGTGAEKLFF.

This clonotype has more than one count but fewer than ten. The genes are TRBV6-2 or TRBV6-3 and TRBJ1-1; TRBD1 agrees at 7 bases. This CDR3 region has 13 residues. V trimming: 6 bases; J trimming: 3 bases; junction bases outside the gene matches: 4. The V gene's germline CDR1 is MNHEY and CDR2 SVGEGT. CDR3 amino acids: CASSTGTDTEAFF. The DNA of the CDR3 is TGTGCCAGCAGCACCGGGACAGACACTGAAGCTTTCTTT.

In its sample, this clonotype was seen many times. This rearrangement joins TRBV6-2 or TRBV6-3 to TRBJ2-3; TRBD2 matches at 7 bases. Trimming cost V 5 bases and J 4 bases; bases outside gene matches: 9. The germline V gene encodes CDR1 MNHEY and CDR2 SVGEGT. The CDR3 extends over 15 amino acids. In DNA, the CDR3 is TGTGCCAGCAGTGGATGGACTAGTTCCGCAGATACGCAGTATTTT. It translates to CASSGWTSSADTQYF.

In this sample, this clonotype turned up a few times. The chain joins TRBV12-3 or TRBV12-4 to TRBJ2-7; D may correspond to TRBD1 or TRBD2 (5 bases each). V was cut by 5 bases and J by 2 bases, with 16 bases left in between. The CDR3 has 15 amino acids. CDR3 protein: CASSPTVGVTYEQYF. DNA for the CDR3: TGTGCCAGCAGTCCAACGGTGGGGGTCACCTACGAGCAGTACTTC.

In this sample, this clonotype turned up a few times. V is TRBV7-9 and J is TRBJ2-1; unclear D gene. Trimming shortened V by 5 bases and J by 3 bases, and 14 bases separated the two germline ends. This CDR3 region has 15 residues. The germline V gene encodes CDR1 SEHNR and CDR2 FQNEAQ (reference sequence). CDR3 in amino acids: CASSLDPPLYNEQFF. Here the CDR3 DNA reads TGTGCCAGCAGCCTTGACCCCCCACTCTACAATGAGCAGTTCTTC.

This clonotype came up many times. V is TRBV6-5 and J is TRBJ2-3, with 10 bases matching TRBD2. This CDR3 comprises 16 residues. Germline CDR1 is MNHEY and CDR2 is SVGAGI. V shed 2 bases and J 1 base; nucleotides not matched to a gene: 3. CDR3 nucleotide sequence: TGTGCCAGCAGTTACAAGCTAGCGGGGGGCACAGATACGCAGTATTTT. It yields the protein CASSYKLAGGTDTQYF.

This clonotype was detected only a few times. The rearrangement uses TRBV7-9 and TRBJ1-1; D uncertain. The CDR3 has 15 amino acids. The germline CDR1 and CDR2 sequences are SEHNR and FQNEAQ (reference sequence). V was trimmed by 1 base and J by 0 bases, leaving 9 bases between them. Written as DNA, the CDR3 is TGTGCCAGCAGCTTAGGCTCGGTCATGAACACTGAAGCTTTCTTT. Protein sequence: CASSLGSVMNTEAFF.

This chain connects TRBV4-2 to TRBJ2-7, with unresolved D. CDR1 and CDR2 (germline): LGHNA, YNFKEQ. Trimming removed 1 base at V and 0 bases at J, with 10 bases between. CDR3 length: 15 residues. The CDR3 spells CASSQAISSSYEQYF. CDR3 in DNA: TGTGCCAGCAGCCAAGCGATCTCGTCCTCCTACGAGCAGTACTTC.

The V call is TRBV5-4, the J call TRBJ1-2; 8 bases agree with TRBD1. Looked up from germline, CDR1 is SGHNT and CDR2 is YYREEE (reference sequence). The V and J ends lost 4 bases and 8 bases, in that order; junction bases with no gene match: 16. The CDR3 has 16 amino acids. Written as DNA, the CDR3 is TGTGCCAGCAGCGCTGGACAGGGAGGCCCGGAGATCGGCTACACCTTC. It codes for CASSAGQGGPEIGYTF.

This clonotype was seen many times. The J gene is TRBJ1-5, the V gene TRBV28, with a possible D match to TRBD1 (5 bases). This CDR3 contains 15 residues. Per the germline V gene, CDR1 is MDHEN and CDR2 is SYDVKM. The V end lost 8 bases, the J end lost 2 bases, and 16 bases lay between the germline ends. Here the CDR3 DNA reads TGTGCCAGCTTCCAACCGGGGGGAGGCAATCAGCCCCAGCATTTT. It specifies CASFQPGGGNQPQHF.

Written as DNA, the CDR3 is TGTGCCAGCAGCCAAGTTCGGCGGGGGGCTCTGAACACCGGGGAGCTGTTTTTT. This encodes CASSQVRRGALNTGELFF. The chain has TRBV4-2 and TRBJ2-2; 8 positions agree with TRBD2. CDR1 and CDR2 (germline): LGHNA, YNFKEQ. The CDR3 has 18 residues. V trimming: 1 base; J trimming: 1 base; junction bases outside the gene matches: 8.